These T cell receptor beta chains were read from a single sample in a study of CXCR3-negative and CXCR3-positive naive CD8 T cells. Each CDR3 protein gets one entry in TCRdb, which reprocessed the 5' RACE reads and gives no DNA. The table for this sample gives some 130,000 distinct CDR3 sequences. The sequenced material came from naive CXCR3+ CD8+ T cells from blood. The source of these receptors is a human donor in good health. Some clones in this sample may be carry-over from other donors' samples. CDR3s include the opening cysteine and the closing phenylalanine or tryptophan.

TRBV9	TRBJ2-1	CASSGVAGWINEQFF
TRBV4-1	TRBJ2-5	CASSQASYLAETQYF
TRBV12-3/TRBV12-4	TRBJ2-7	CASSRDPSYEQYF
TRBV19	TRBJ2-7	CASSIGQPYEQYF
TRBV27	TRBJ2-1	CASSRKVFGYNEQFF
TRBV29-1	TRBJ2-1	CSVIAGAAYNEQFF
TRBV13	TRBJ2-3	CASSSRDYTDTQYF
TRBV20-1	TRBJ2-5	CSASPSTKYQETQYF
TRBV29-1	TRBJ1-3	CSVEDQGPPIYF
TRBV7-2	TRBJ2-2	CASSLAYLHTGELFF
TRBV27	TRBJ2-3	CASLICVDTQYF
TRBV7-2	TRBJ2-5	CASTQRGQETQYF
TRBV7-9	TRBJ2-7	CASSSPAGEGVYEQYF
TRBV14	TRBJ2-1	CASSQGWLAGGSSYNEQFF
TRBV5-1	TRBJ2-1	CASSLASGGHGGYNEQFF
TRBV12-3/TRBV12-4	TRBJ2-7	CASSLTREQYF
TRBV28	TRBJ2-3	CASSFGGVTDTQYF
TRBV29-1	TRBJ2-7	CSVSKDGAYEQYF
TRBV12-3/TRBV12-4	TRBJ1-1	CASSQGQGTLEAFF
TRBV19	TRBJ2-1	CASSIGTGVLGQFF
TRBV20-1	TRBJ2-1	CSAKEGANEQFF
TRBV29-1	TRBJ2-2	CSLGVSGELFF
TRBV11-2	TRBJ2-7	CASSTLAVSYEQYF
TRBV6-6	TRBJ2-1	CASSYEEVYNEQFF
TRBV27	TRBJ1-2	CASSFAYGDYGYTF
TRBV9	TRBJ2-1	CASSWDSRSVDEQFF
TRBV28	TRBJ2-5	CASSPTGTDQETQYF
TRBV15	TRBJ1-2	CATSVARDGGNYGYTF
TRBV3-1	TRBJ2-5	CASSQRLEETQYF
TRBV6-2/TRBV6-3	TRBJ2-7	CASSLTTYEQYF
TRBV13	TRBJ2-7	CASSSGQGVDEQYF
TRBV19	TRBJ2-1	CASSRAGGPTYEQFF
TRBV19	TRBJ1-4	CASSIKKTGANEKLFF
TRBV6-6	TRBJ2-2	CASSSARLTTNTGELFF
TRBV5-6	TRBJ2-7	CASSPTTGAFYEQYF
TRBV13	TRBJ1-1	CASSLEEDTEAFF
TRBV5-1	TRBJ2-7	CARWTGGYEQYF
TRBV7-2	TRBJ2-1	CASSHVGLANEQFF
TRBV14	TRBJ2-4	CASSRLTGGPVIQYF
TRBV28	TRBJ2-2	CASTLDRVNTGELFF
TRBV27	TRBJ2-1	CASSYDLNYNEQFF
TRBV6-2/TRBV6-3	TRBJ2-5	CASRQPLTGGHPETQYF
TRBV2	TRBJ2-7	CASSDLPSVILDSYEQYF
TRBV7-6	TRBJ2-2	CASSKWTGDGELFF
TRBV29-1	TRBJ2-1	CSVEDQGADEQFF
TRBV19	TRBJ2-2	CASSRAGGYTGELFF
TRBV28	TRBJ2-5	CASSFSLLGTEETQYF
TRBV24-1	TRBJ2-1	CATSGGKINNEQFF
TRBV20-1	TRBJ2-7	CSALKQSGRTYEQYF
TRBV6-6	TRBJ2-2	CASRPNTGELFF
TRBV11-2	TRBJ2-5	CASSYLQWETQYF
TRBV5-1	TRBJ2-7	CASSGQDRSYEQYF
TRBV28	TRBJ2-1	CASTEDRVNEQFF
TRBV29-1	TRBJ1-3	CSVEEDRGNSYGNTIYF